This is a list of T cell receptor beta chains from one sample in a study of cytomegalovirus exposure and HLA in healthy donors. TCRdb's copy holds only in-frame clones and misses some; the assay was immunoSEQ multiplex PCR. Of 35,000 to 50,000 clones in the sample, roughly 80% were seen once. The sequencing sample was made of PBMCs. These receptors came from a man aged 50-60 years in good health and CMV-seronegative. The CDR3 runs from the conserved cysteine through the conserved F or W. The D gene is left open where the match is weak. A clone size is listed for some rows: how often the clone was seen (once, few, many), or a class if it is expanded.

-	TRBV7-3	-	TRBJ1-1	CASSLLKGLEAFF	TGTGCCAGCAGCTTATTGAAGGGGTTGGAAGCTTTCTTT
-	TRBV6-4	-	TRBJ2-1	CASSGGTKQFF	TGTGCCAGCAGTGGCGGCACAAAGCAGTTCTTC
-	TRBV18	-	TRBJ1-1	CASSPEQGPTEAFF	TGTGCCAGCTCACCGGAGCAGGGCCCCACTGAAGCTTTCTTT
-	TRBV19	-	TRBJ1-5	CASSGGAGNQPQHF	TGTGCCAGTAGTGGGGGGGCAGGTAATCAGCCCCAGCATTTT
-	TRBV30	TRBD1	TRBJ2-5	CAWGTGGEETQYF	TGTGCCTGGGGCACAGGGGGCGAAGAGACCCAGTACTTC
-	TRBV6-5	TRBD2	TRBJ2-5	CASRNSGTSKETQYF	TGTGCCAGCAGAAATTCCGGGACTAGCAAAGAGACCCAGTACTTC
once	TRBV4-2	-	TRBJ2-7	CASSRQDQYSYEQYF	TGTGCCAGCAGCCGACAAGATCAGTACTCCTACGAGCAGTACTTC
-	TRBV18	TRBD2	TRBJ2-3	CASSPRSSGRKDTQYF	TGTGCCAGCTCACCACGGAGTAGCGGGAGGAAGGATACGCAGTATTTT
-	TRBV2	-	TRBJ2-3	CASNLVNTDTQYF	TGTGCCAGCAATCTTGTCAACACGGATACGCAGTATTTT
-	TRBV9	TRBD2	TRBJ2-3	CASSLSRNSGRSDTQYF	TGTGCCAGCAGCCTCTCCCGTAATAGCGGGAGGTCAGATACGCAGTATTTT
few	TRBV28	-	TRBJ1-3	CASSLWDTSGNTIYF	TGTGCCAGCAGTTTATGGGACACCTCTGGAAACACCATATATTTT
-	TRBV11-2	TRBD1	TRBJ2-7	CASSLGTGGGEQYF	TGTGCCAGCAGCTTAGGGACAGGGGGTGGTGAGCAGTACTTC
-	TRBV12-2	-	TRBJ2-7	CASRLARGTSGKNEQYF	TGTGCAAGTCGCTTAGCCCGGGGGACTAGCGGGAAGAACGAGCAGTACTTC
few	TRBV4-1	-	TRBJ1-1	CASSSDPGDEAFF	TGCGCCAGCAGCTCGGATCCGGGGGATGAAGCTTTCTTT
-	TRBV5-1	-	TRBJ2-7	CASSLAEASEQYF	TGCGCCAGCAGCTTGGCCGAGGCTTCCGAGCAGTACTTC
-	TRBV19	-	TRBJ2-7	CASSQGLYEQYF	TGTGCCAGTAGTCAGGGGCTCTACGAGCAGTACTTC
few	TRBV15	TRBD1	TRBJ2-2	CATSSDRELGELFF	TGTGCCACCAGCAGCGACAGGGAATTAGGGGAGCTGTTTTTT
-	TRBV7-2	-	TRBJ1-6	CASSPEQASSYNSPLHF	TGTGCCAGCAGCCCCGAACAGGCGAGCTCCTATAATTCACCCCTCCACTTT
few	TRBV10-3	-	TRBJ1-2	CAIRGGDTRVYGYTF	TGTGCCATCAGGGGGGGGGACACGAGGGTCTATGGCTACACCTTC
-	TRBV28	-	TRBJ2-7	CASSFPVEGGSSEQYF	TGTGCCAGCAGTTTTCCGGTAGAGGGGGGGAGTTCCGAGCAGTACTTC
-	TRBV4-1	-	TRBJ2-7	CASSQDFPTATEQYF	TGCGCCAGCAGCCAAGATTTCCCAACAGCCACCGAGCAGTACTTC
-	TRBV10-3	-	TRBJ1-1	CAISSDIDTEAFF	TGTGCCATCAGTTCGGACATCGACACTGAAGCTTTCTTT
-	TRBV7-2	TRBD1	TRBJ2-7	CASSYTTGQGYEQYF	TGTGCCAGCAGCTATACCACGGGACAGGGGTACGAGCAGTACTTC
once	TRBV6-6	-	TRBJ1-2	CASSPNRSSGYTF	TGTGCCAGCAGTCCCAACAGGTCTAGTGGCTACACCTTC
-	TRBV5-1	-	TRBJ2-1	CASSLAGDSYNEQFF	TGCGCCAGCAGCTTGGCGGGGGACTCCTACAATGAGCAGTTCTTC
once	TRBV7-9	-	TRBJ2-3	CASSSTRVTDTQYF	TGTGCCAGCAGCTCGACTAGGGTCACAGATACGCAGTATTTT
-	TRBV2	TRBD2	TRBJ2-5	CASSGVGLLAGEETQYF	TGTGCCAGCAGTGGGGTTGGACTGCTAGCGGGAGAAGAGACCCAGTACTTC
-	TRBV21-1	-	TRBJ2-1	CASSKKRDYRDEQFF	TGTGCCAGCAGCAAAAAGCGGGACTACCGGGATGAGCAGTTCTTC
-	TRBV5-1	TRBD2	TRBJ2-7	CASSTSGGDYEQYF	TGCGCCAGCAGCACTAGCGGGGGGGACTACGAGCAGTACTTC
-	TRBV5-4	TRBD2	TRBJ2-3	CASSFSGGHSTDTQYF	TGTGCCAGCAGCTTTAGCGGGGGGCATTCCACAGATACGCAGTATTTT
-	TRBV9	TRBD2	TRBJ2-5	CASSPSSGRHQETQYF	TGTGCCAGCAGCCCTTCTAGCGGGAGACACCAAGAGACCCAGTACTTC
-	TRBV18	-	TRBJ1-1	CASSPYTTATEAFF	TGTGCCAGCTCACCATATACGACAGCCACTGAAGCTTTCTTT
-	TRBV7-9	TRBD2	TRBJ2-3	CSSSPRLADTTDTQYF	TGTTCCAGCAGCCCCCGACTAGCAGATACCACAGATACGCAGTATTTT
-	TRBV2	-	TRBJ1-5	CASSPRAPVNQPQHF	TGTGCCAGCAGTCCCAGGGCTCCCGTCAATCAGCCCCAGCATTTT
-	TRBV4-3	TRBD1	TRBJ1-2	CASSIVSGQVNYGYTF	TGCGCCAGCAGTATCGTTTCGGGACAGGTCAACTATGGCTACACCTTC
-	TRBV7-2	TRBD2	TRBJ2-1	CASSLELAGEQFF	TGTGCCAGCAGCTTAGAGCTAGCGGGGGAGCAGTTCTTC
-	TRBV9	-	TRBJ2-5	CASSVPPEETQYF	TGTGCCAGCAGCGTACCCCCGGAGGAGACCCAGTACTTC
-	TRBV6-1	TRBD1	TRBJ2-2	CASRRDRATGELFF	TGTGCCAGCAGGCGGGACAGGGCCACCGGGGAGCTGTTTTTT
-	TRBV7-7	TRBD2	TRBJ2-5	CASSPGLAGFQETQYF	TGTGCTAGCAGCCCAGGACTAGCGGGGTTCCAAGAGACCCAGTACTTC
-	TRBV15	TRBD1	TRBJ2-5	CATSNRDRGQETQYF	TGTGCCACCAGCAATCGGGACAGGGGCCAAGAGACCCAGTACTTC
-	TRBV13	TRBD2	TRBJ2-2	CASSLLAGGPRTGELFF	TGTGCCAGCAGCTTATTAGCGGGAGGGCCGAGGACCGGGGAGCTGTTTTTT
-	TRBV7-9	-	TRBJ1-3	CASSIPGPAGNTIYF	TGTGCCAGCAGCATCCCAGGGCCCGCTGGAAACACCATATATTTT
-	TRBV5-1	-	TRBJ1-2	CASSFGQTYGYTF	TGCGCCAGCAGCTTCGGACAGACTTATGGCTACACCTTC
-	TRBV9	TRBD1	TRBJ2-5	CASSAPTGGLQETQYF	TGTGCCAGCAGCGCTCCGACAGGGGGCCTTCAAGAGACCCAGTACTTC
few	TRBV5-1	-	TRBJ2-5	CASSLPSQETQYF	TGCGCCAGCAGCTTGCCCAGCCAAGAGACCCAGTACTTC
-	TRBV14	-	TRBJ2-5	CASSQERGQETQYF	TGTGCCAGCAGCCAAGAAAGGGGGCAAGAGACCCAGTACTTC
-	TRBV29-1	-	TRBJ2-2	CSAGKRGGGELFF	TGCAGCGCGGGAAAGAGGGGAGGCGGGGAGCTGTTTTTT
-	TRBV5-1	-	TRBJ1-3	CASSLAGGLSSGNTIYF	TGCGCCAGCAGCTTGGCCGGGGGGCTGAGCTCTGGAAACACCATATATTTT
once	TRBV7-9	TRBD2	TRBJ2-7	CASSRSRGGREQYF	TGTGCCAGCAGCCGTAGCCGGGGGGGGCGCGAGCAGTACTTC
few	TRBV7-8	-	TRBJ2-7	CSSRQGPAYEQYF	TGTTCCAGCAGGCAGGGGCCGGCCTACGAGCAGTACTTC
-	TRBV28	-	TRBJ1-6	CASSLITPTGDNSPLHF	TGTGCCAGCAGTCTCATCACACCGACAGGAGACAATTCACCCCTCCACTTT
-	TRBV11-2	-	TRBJ1-2	CASSFAGTQGSYTF	TGTGCCAGCAGCTTTGCCGGGACCCAGGGGAGCTACACCTTC
-	TRBV7-2	TRBD2	TRBJ2-4	CASSPQLAGGKNIQYF	TGTGCCAGCAGCCCGCAACTAGCGGGAGGGAAAAACATTCAGTACTTC
-	TRBV6-5	-	TRBJ1-3	CASSSAVFSGNTIYF	TGTGCCAGCAGTTCGGCGGTTTTCTCTGGAAACACCATATATTTT
-	TRBV7-9	TRBD1	TRBJ2-3	CASSSRDRGYDTQYF	TGTGCCAGCAGCTCCCGGGACAGGGGTTATGATACGCAGTATTTT